Listed below are T cell receptor beta chains from one sample, sequenced in a study of T cell responses to AZD1222 COVID-19 vaccine. Here immunoSEQ multiplex PCR was the method, and the copy in TCRdb shows in-frame clones only, minus some. The sample has roughly 140,000 clones, under 90% seen once. Sequenced material: peripheral blood, taken 28 days after the second AZD1222 dose. These receptors originate from an adult who received the AZD1222 COVID-19 vaccine. Each CDR3 is given with its conserved first and last residue. Each record gives: J gene, V gene, CDR3 length, D gene, clone size, CDR3 DNA, CDR3 protein. D genes are given only for firm matches. Clone size is not always given. Where it is, it says once, few, many or a class for expanded clones.

j_call: TRBJ1-2; v_call: TRBV10-3; cdr3_length: 15; d_call: TRBD1; clone_size: -; cdr3_nt: TGTGCCATCAGTGATGGGGGACAGGGGGCGCGAGGCTACACCTTC; cdr3_aa: CAISDGGQGARGYTF
j_call: TRBJ1-1; v_call: TRBV6-4; cdr3_length: 14; d_call: -; clone_size: -; cdr3_nt: TGTGCCAGCAGTGATTGGGGGGCCGGCACTGAAGCTTTCTTT; cdr3_aa: CASSDWGAGTEAFF
j_call: TRBJ2-1; v_call: TRBV7-2; cdr3_length: 16; d_call: TRBD2; clone_size: -; cdr3_nt: TGTGCCAGCAGCTCACTAAGACTAGCGGGGAAGCGGGGGCAGTTCTTC; cdr3_aa: CASSSLRLAGKRGQFF
j_call: TRBJ2-1; v_call: TRBV4-3; cdr3_length: 16; d_call: -; clone_size: -; cdr3_nt: TGCGCCAGCAGCCAACTAGACGGGGACTTCTACAATGAGCAGTTCTTC; cdr3_aa: CASSQLDGDFYNEQFF
j_call: TRBJ1-1; v_call: TRBV28; cdr3_length: 12; d_call: -; clone_size: -; cdr3_nt: TGTGCCAGCAGCGGGGTTTTAGGTGAAGCTTTCTTT; cdr3_aa: CASSGVLGEAFF
j_call: TRBJ1-6; v_call: TRBV11-2; cdr3_length: 16; d_call: -; clone_size: -; cdr3_nt: TGTGCCAGCAGCTTAGGCTCGACAGGACTTAAATCACCCCTCCACTTT; cdr3_aa: CASSLGSTGLKSPLHF
j_call: TRBJ2-6; v_call: TRBV11-2; cdr3_length: 14; d_call: -; clone_size: -; cdr3_nt: TGTGCCAGCAGCTCGCACACTGGGGCCAACGTCCTGACTTTC; cdr3_aa: CASSSHTGANVLTF
j_call: TRBJ2-2; v_call: TRBV9; cdr3_length: 15; d_call: -; clone_size: once; cdr3_nt: TGTGCCAGCAGCCCCGAGGGACGGAACACCGGGGAGCTGTTTTTT; cdr3_aa: CASSPEGRNTGELFF
j_call: TRBJ2-2; v_call: TRBV9; cdr3_length: 15; d_call: -; clone_size: -; cdr3_nt: TGTGCCAGCAGCGTAGAGGCAGGCGTGAGCGGGGAGCTGTTTTTT; cdr3_aa: CASSVEAGVSGELFF
j_call: TRBJ2-1; v_call: TRBV3-1/TRBV3-2; cdr3_length: 12; d_call: TRBD1; clone_size: -; cdr3_nt: TGTGCCAGCGGACAGGGAAGGAATGAGCAGTTCTTC; cdr3_aa: CASGQGRNEQFF
j_call: TRBJ1-2; v_call: TRBV2; cdr3_length: 14; d_call: -; clone_size: -; cdr3_nt: TGTGCCAGCAGTGAAGACCATGCTAACTATGGCTACACCTTC; cdr3_aa: CASSEDHANYGYTF
j_call: TRBJ1-6; v_call: TRBV6-4; cdr3_length: 14; d_call: -; clone_size: -; cdr3_nt: TGTGCCAGCAGTGAGTCAGGGGCTAATTCACCCCTCCACTTT; cdr3_aa: CASSESGANSPLHF
j_call: TRBJ1-6; v_call: TRBV2; cdr3_length: 16; d_call: -; clone_size: once; cdr3_nt: TGTGCCAGCAGTGATTTGGCCAGGGGTAGTAATTCACCCCTCCACTTT; cdr3_aa: CASSDLARGSNSPLHF
j_call: TRBJ2-7; v_call: TRBV14; cdr3_length: 15; d_call: -; clone_size: -; cdr3_nt: TGTGCCAGCAGCCAAGACGGCAGGCCTTGGTCCGAGCAGTACTTC; cdr3_aa: CASSQDGRPWSEQYF
j_call: TRBJ1-2; v_call: TRBV5-4; cdr3_length: 15; d_call: TRBD1; clone_size: -; cdr3_nt: TGTGCCAGCAGCGGCCGACAGGGTCCAAATCTAGGCTACACCTTC; cdr3_aa: CASSGRQGPNLGYTF
j_call: TRBJ1-5; v_call: TRBV7-2; cdr3_length: 14; d_call: -; clone_size: -; cdr3_nt: TGTGCCAGCAGCTTAGAGGACATCTATCAGCCCCAGCATTTT; cdr3_aa: CASSLEDIYQPQHF
j_call: TRBJ2-1; v_call: TRBV7-2; cdr3_length: 18; d_call: TRBD2; clone_size: -; cdr3_nt: TGTGCCAGCAGCTTATTGGGTAGCGGGGGGGCCAAGTGGGATGAGCAGTTCTTC; cdr3_aa: CASSLLGSGGAKWDEQFF
j_call: TRBJ1-3; v_call: TRBV30; cdr3_length: 15; d_call: -; clone_size: once; cdr3_nt: TGTGCCTGGAGTGTCAAGGGAGGTTCTGGAAACACCATATATTTT; cdr3_aa: CAWSVKGGSGNTIYF
j_call: TRBJ1-5; v_call: TRBV6-1; cdr3_length: 15; d_call: -; clone_size: once; cdr3_nt: TGTGCCAGCAGTGAAGCCAGCTCGGGCAATCAGCCCCAGCATTTT; cdr3_aa: CASSEASSGNQPQHF
j_call: TRBJ2-2; v_call: TRBV7-3; cdr3_length: 16; d_call: -; clone_size: -; cdr3_nt: TGTGCCAGCAGCCTAGGGGGAGCGGGAAAGGCCGGGGAGCTGTTTTTT; cdr3_aa: CASSLGGAGKAGELFF
j_call: TRBJ2-2; v_call: TRBV19; cdr3_length: 12; d_call: -; clone_size: -; cdr3_nt: TGTGCCAGTAGCCCCTTGGCCGGGGAGCTGTTTTTT; cdr3_aa: CASSPLAGELFF
j_call: TRBJ2-7; v_call: TRBV18; cdr3_length: 16; d_call: -; clone_size: -; cdr3_nt: TGTGCCAGCTCACCTTTTCCCCGCGCCTCCTCCTACGAGCAGTACTTC; cdr3_aa: CASSPFPRASSYEQYF
j_call: TRBJ2-1; v_call: TRBV6-6; cdr3_length: 17; d_call: TRBD2; clone_size: -; cdr3_nt: TGTGCCAGCAGTCCCGATCGGACTAGCGGACACTACAATGAGCAGTTCTTC; cdr3_aa: CASSPDRTSGHYNEQFF
j_call: TRBJ1-6; v_call: TRBV7-6; cdr3_length: 16; d_call: TRBD1; clone_size: -; cdr3_nt: TGTGCCAGCAGCGTAACAGGGGGTGCCTATAATTCACCCCTCCACTTT; cdr3_aa: CASSVTGGAYNSPLHF
j_call: TRBJ1-1; v_call: TRBV7-3; cdr3_length: 14; d_call: -; clone_size: -; cdr3_nt: TGTGCCAGCAGCAAATCGACCGGGGGCACTGAAGCTTTCTTT; cdr3_aa: CASSKSTGGTEAFF
j_call: TRBJ2-7; v_call: TRBV6-5; cdr3_length: 14; d_call: -; clone_size: -; cdr3_nt: TGTGCCAGCGGAAGGGACTCAAGCTCCTACGAGCAGTACTTC; cdr3_aa: CASGRDSSSYEQYF